This T cell receptor beta chain was retrieved from a study of CD8 T cells in Susac syndrome. Germline V lookup: CDR1 SGHTA, CDR2 FQGNSA. V lost 5 bases and J lost 1; bases outside the gene matches: 6. This CDR3 region has 15 residues. It was with random hexamers that 0.5 to 1 ug RNA was reverse transcribed. An immunoSEQ multiplex PCR generated amplified TCR beta CDR3 products spanning 54 Vbeta and 13 Jbeta. TCRdb recomputed calls from the immunoSEQ multiplex PCR reads with MiXCR, one row per CDR3 protein. The sample lists about 77,000 distinct CDR3 sequences; around 93% were seen once. The rearrangement links TRBV7-2 to TRBJ2-7; 9 nucleotides align to TRBD1. Input material: CD4+ T cells from PBMCs. This TCR was recovered from a human donor with Susac syndrome. The DNA for the CDR3 is TGTGCCAGCAGCCGACAGGGGGGAGTGTCCTACGAGCAGTACTTC. Amino acids: CASSRQGGVSYEQYF.